The 21 T cell receptor beta chains given below trace back to one sample, sequenced in a study of T cell changes during pregnancy in multiple sclerosis. Here immunoSEQ multiplex PCR was the method, and the copy in TCRdb shows in-frame clones only, minus some. The table lists about 40,000 clones, 85% to 95% of them singletons. The sequences come from CD8+ T cells from peripheral blood mononuclear cells, collected in the third trimester of pregnancy. These TCRs come from a female donor with multiple sclerosis, enrolled in a pregnancy study.

This clone has a single count. The chain couples TRBV27 to TRBJ1-1; D may be TRBD1 (6 bases). The CDR3 spans 12 residues. The germline CDR1 and CDR2 sequences are MNHEY and SMNVEV (reference sequence). With 7 bases removed from V and 8 bases from J, the gap between germline ends came to 14 bases. DNA for the CDR3: TGTGCCAGCAAGTTCGAACAGGGAGAAGCTTTCTTT. This encodes CASKFEQGEAFF.

The gene calls are TRBV27 and TRBJ2-1, with 7 bases aligning to TRBD2. After removal of 3 bases from V and 4 bases from J, the junction contained 6 bases not matched to a gene. This CDR3 is built from 15 residues. Germline V gene data show CDR1 as MNHEY and CDR2 as SMNVEV (reference sequence). The CDR3 protein is CASSFPGTTYNEQFF. DNA of the CDR3: TGTGCCAGCAGTTTCCCCGGGACTACTTACAATGAGCAGTTCTTC.

J is TRBJ2-3 and V is TRBV2, with 10 bases matching TRBD1. The CDR3 contains 19 residues. Germline trimming cut 4 bases from V and 0 bases from J; bases unmatched to any gene: 13. Germline V gives CDR1 SNHLY, CDR2 FYNNEI. The CDR3 is CASSVWDRGLLPSTDTQYF. DNA for the CDR3: TGTGCCAGCAGTGTCTGGGACAGGGGTCTCTTACCTAGCACAGATACGCAGTATTTT. The full variable domain, rest sourced from reference TRBV2 and TRBJ2-3, is EPEVTQTPSHQVTQMGQEVILRCVPISNHLYFYWYRQILGQKVEFLVSFYNNEISEKSEIFDDQFSVERPDGSNFTLKIRSTKLEDSAMYFCASSVWDRGLLPSTDTQYFGPGTRLTVL.

Only a few counts were recorded for this clone. J is TRBJ1-2 and V is TRBV5-1; 9 bases map to TRBD1. The V gene's germline CDR1 is SGHRS and CDR2 YFSETQ. This CDR3 is built from 12 residues. The V and J ends lost 4 bases and 6 bases, in that order; junction bases with no gene match: 1. CDR3 coding DNA: TGCGCCAGCAGCCGGACAGGGGATGGCTACACCTTC. Its protein is CASSRTGDGYTF.

The chain recombines TRBV6-1 with TRBJ1-5; the D is unclear. The germline CDR1 and CDR2 sequences are MNHNS and SASEGT. V was cut by 3 bases and J by 0 bases, with 6 bases left in between. The CDR3 has 14 amino acids. In DNA form, the CDR3 reads TGTGCCAGCAGTGACAGGAATAGCAATCAGCCCCAGCATTTT. Amino acids: CASSDRNSNQPQHF.

The chain uses TRBV19 and TRBJ2-1, with TRBD1 identical over 7 bases. The trim removed 4 bases at V and 11 bases at J, leaving 14 bases unmatched. The germline V gene encodes CDR1 LNHDA and CDR2 SQIVND (reference sequence). The CDR3 sequence is 15 residues long. The chain's CDR3 is CASSTLDRPFEQQFF. The CDR3 DNA follows: TGTGCCAGTAGTACCCTGGACAGGCCGTTTGAGCAGCAGTTCTTC.

The chain links TRBV6-4 to TRBJ2-3; 9 nucleotides agree with TRBD1. Germline V gives CDR1 MRHNA, CDR2 SNTAGT. Trimming cost V 5 bases and J 3 bases; bases outside gene matches: 6. There are 15 residues in the CDR3. The CDR3 DNA reads TGTGCCAGCAGTACTGGGACAGGGTGGACAGATACGCAGTATTTT. It encodes CASSTGTGWTDTQYF.

The chain couples TRBV2 to TRBJ2-7; 14 nucleotides line up with TRBD2. There are 15 residues in the CDR3. The germline V gene encodes CDR1 SNHLY and CDR2 FYNNEI. V was pared by 8 bases and J by 3 bases, with 6 bases of the junction left unmatched. CDR3 DNA sequence: TGTGCCAGCTTGGGACTAGCGGGGGAGGGCTACGAGCAGTACTTC. It specifies CASLGLAGEGYEQYF. Filled out from reference TRBV2 and TRBJ2-7, the complete variable domain reads EPEVTQTPSHQVTQMGQEVILRCVPISNHLYFYWYRQILGQKVEFLVSFYNNEISEKSEIFDDQFSVERPDGSNFTLKIRSTKLEDSAMYFCASLGLAGEGYEQYFGPGTRLTVT.

V gene TRBV5-6 combines with J gene TRBJ1-1; D ambiguous. Trimming took 2 bases from V and 2 from J, leaving 10 bases between them. Germline V gene lookup returns CDR1 SGHDT and CDR2 YYEEEE. The CDR3 has 14 amino acids. The CDR3, as DNA: TGTGCCAGCAGCTTTGGCCATCTTAACACTGAAGCTTTCTTT. Residues: CASSFGHLNTEAFF.

A single count supports this clone. The J gene is TRBJ2-7, the V gene TRBV7-8; D is possibly TRBD1 (6 bases). The CDR3 consists of 14 residues. Trimming cost V 4 bases and J 2 bases, with 12 bases left between them. The germline V gene has CDR1 SGHVS and CDR2 FQNEAQ. This CDR3 is CASSSRGTTYEQYF. CDR3 sequence (DNA): TGTGCCAGCAGCTCAAGGGGGACCACCTACGAGCAGTACTTC.

The gene calls are TRBV20-1 and TRBJ1-6, with D unresolved. Trimming pared 6 bases from V and 10 bases from J, leaving 10 bases between. The CDR3 covers 11 residues. CDR1 is DFQATT and CDR2 is SNEGSKA in the germline V gene (reference sequence). The CDR3 here is CSALAKSPLHF. CDR3 DNA: TGCAGTGCCCTGGCCAAATCACCCCTCCACTTT.

CDR3 sequence reads: CASSGNSGGDSEQFF. The CDR3, as DNA: TGTGCCAGCAGCGGAAATAGCGGGGGAGATAGTGAGCAGTTCTTC. This chain uses TRBV9 with TRBJ2-1; the match to TRBD2 covers 9 bases. The germline V gene encodes CDR1 SGDLS and CDR2 YYNGEE. This CDR3 is built from 15 residues. Trimming took 3 bases from V and 9 from J; bases not matched to a gene: 10.

This clone was observed once. The V gene is TRBV5-1, the J gene TRBJ2-7, with TRBD1 as a possible D gene (6 bases). Trimming stripped 0 bases from V and 6 bases from J, with 7 bases between. There are 12 residues in the CDR3. CDR1 and CDR2 (germline): SGHRS, YFSETQ. The CDR3 nucleotides read TGCGCCAGCAGCTTGGGAGGGGGCGAGCAGTACTTC. This gives the protein CASSLGGGEQYF.

The rearrangement joins TRBV6-1 to TRBJ1-6; TRBD1 is a possible D gene (5 bases). Trimming took 1 base from V and 9 from J, leaving 10 bases between them. The CDR3 totals 14 residues. Per germline, CDR1 MNHNS and CDR2 SASEGT. CDR3 protein: CASSEGGGGSPLHF. CDR3 bases: TGTGCCAGCAGTGAAGGCGGCGGGGGTTCACCCCTCCACTTT.

The chain uses TRBV6-5 and TRBJ2-1; 15 nucleotides align to TRBD2. This CDR3 region has 14 residues. J gave up 9 bases and V 5 bases, and 2 bases lay outside the gene matches. Germline CDR1 and CDR2: MNHEY and SVGAGI. CDR3 coding DNA: TGTGCCAGCAGTCAGGGACTAGCGGGAGGTGAGCAGTTCTTC. It yields the protein CASSQGLAGGEQFF.

This chain joins TRBV27 and TRBJ1-2; D might be TRBD1 (5 bases). Germline CDR1 is MNHEY and CDR2 is SMNVEV (reference sequence). Trimming shortened V by 0 bases and J by 8 bases, and 13 bases separated the two germline ends. This CDR3 has 14 amino acids. CDR3: CASSLSAGGGGYTF. The CDR3 DNA reads as TGTGCCAGCAGTTTATCTGCGGGTGGGGGGGGCTACACCTTC.

In this sample, this clone turned up once. The chain links TRBV18 to TRBJ1-1; 8 positions match TRBD1. J was trimmed by 5 bases and V by 3 bases; bases with no gene match: 11. This CDR3 contains 16 residues. Looked up from germline, CDR1 is KGHSH and CDR2 is LQKENI. For the CDR3, the DNA is TGTGCCAGCTCACCGGGGCAGGGGGCTGAGTTGACTGAAGCTTTCTTT. Protein product: CASSPGQGAELTEAFF.

The chain is built from TRBV13 and TRBJ2-1; a possible D gene is TRBD2 (6 bases). The CDR3 is 14 residues long. V lost 3 bases and J 3 bases, leaving 9 bases between the germline ends. Looked up from germline, CDR1 is PRHDT and CDR2 is FYEKMQ (reference sequence). The CDR3 loop reads CASSFTGDYNEQFF. The CDR3 region has the DNA TGTGCCAGCAGCTTTACGGGGGACTACAATGAGCAGTTCTTC.

V gene TRBV29-1 combines with J gene TRBJ2-7; D call uncertain. This CDR3 has 11 amino acids. The V gene lost 6 bases and the J gene lost 0 bases, with 6 bases spanning the gap. Germline-derived CDR1 and CDR2 are SQVTM and ANQGSEA. The chain's CDR3 is CSVKHSYEQYF. CDR3 nucleotide sequence: TGCAGCGTCAAACACTCCTACGAGCAGTACTTC.

The V gene is TRBV27, the J gene TRBJ1-2; D call uncertain. The CDR3 covers 17 residues. Trimming cost V 7 bases and J 4 bases, with 25 bases left between them. Germline V gives CDR1 MNHEY, CDR2 SMNVEV (reference sequence). The CDR3 region has the DNA TGTGCCAGCACCACTAGCCAGTCCTCACCTTCACTCTATGGCTACACCTTC. It encodes CASTTSQSSPSLYGYTF.

The gene calls are TRBV18 and TRBJ1-1; D gene unclear. The CDR3 spans 15 residues. The V end was cut by 0 bases, the J end by 1 base, with 9 bases between. The germline V gene has CDR1 KGHSH and CDR2 LQKENI. The CDR3 DNA reads TGTGCCAGCTCACCACCGTTTTGGCAGAACACTGAAGCTTTCTTT. Its protein product is CASSPPFWQNTEAFF.